The present TCR beta chain was sequenced within a study of control samples from healthy donors and cancer patients. The trim removed 4 bases at V and 4 bases at J, leaving 6 bases unmatched. This CDR3 contains 15 residues. In germline, CDR1 is SNHLY, CDR2 FYNNEI. Sequencing was performed with immunoSEQ multiplex PCR; in TCRdb, only in-frame clones are kept and a portion is missing. The sample has around 97,000 clones, roughly 90% seen once. The rearrangement joins TRBV2 to TRBJ1-5, with TRBD1 matching over 8 bases. The sequence was collected from a man in his fifties or sixties with lung cancer. The sequenced sample consisted of PBMCs. CDR3 amino acids: CASSATGVGNQPQHF. DNA for the CDR3: TGTGCCAGCAGTGCGACAGGGGTCGGTAATCAGCCCCAGCATTTT.